These 23 T cell receptor beta chains share one sample of origin, sequenced in a study of CD8+ T cells in alopecia areata. Treatment defined: oral pan-JAK inhibitor, 5-10 mg twice daily. Reverse transcription of extracted RNA yielded cDNA, which provided the sequencing template. Sequenced by immunoSEQ multiplex PCR; TCRdb stores in-frame clones only, minus some. The sample has some 45,000 clones, roughly 90% seen once. The material was CD8+ T cells sorted from blood, obtained at week 24, from a patient treated with tofacitinib. The origin of the receptors is a human donor with alopecia areata.

This chain uses TRBV6-4 with TRBJ2-4; no clear D. The CDR3 consists of 15 residues. Trimming removed 8 bases at V and 1 base at J, with 15 bases between. The germline gives CDR1 MRHNA, CDR2 SNTAGT. CDR3 sequence: CASAQDGWAKNIQYF. CDR3 coding DNA: TGTGCCAGCGCCCAAGATGGTTGGGCCAAAAACATTCAGTACTTC.

This chain links TRBV29-1 with TRBJ2-7; tentative D call: TRBD1 (7 bases). Trimming removed 4 bases from V and 6 bases from J, with 25 bases in between. The CDR3 loop spans 16 amino acids. The germline gives CDR1 SQVTM, CDR2 ANQGSEA. CDR3 coding DNA: TGCAGCGTTGTAGCCCTTGAGCAGGGGGGAACTGGCGAGCAGTACTTC. This encodes CSVVALEQGGTGEQYF.

The rearrangement links TRBV7-9 to TRBJ2-5, with TRBD1 matching over 8 bases. The germline CDR1 and CDR2 sequences are SEHNR and FQNEAQ (reference sequence). This CDR3 comprises 14 residues. The V segment lost 3 bases and the J segment 5 bases; nucleotides outside the gene matches: 5. Written as DNA, the CDR3 is TGTGCCAGCAGCTTTCGACAGGGGTTGGAGACCCAGTACTTC. This codes for CASSFRQGLETQYF.

This clone was counted between two and nine times. CDR3 bases: TGTGCCAGCAGCGGCGAGGGGGGGGGCGGCCACGAGCAGTACTTC. It translates to CASSGEGGGGHEQYF. The chain combines TRBV7-8 with TRBJ2-7, with a weak D call TRBD2 (7 bases). CDR1 is SGHVS and CDR2 is FQNEAQ in the germline V gene. This CDR3 region has 15 residues. Trimming removed 5 bases from V and 5 bases from J, with 19 bases in between. Combining the CDR3 with reference TRBV7-8 and TRBJ2-7 gives the whole variable domain GAGVSQSPRYKVAKRGQDVALRCDPISGHVSLFWYQQALGQGPEFLTYFQNEAQLDKSGLPSDRFFAERPEGSVSTLKIQRTQQEDSAVYLCASSGEGGGGHEQYFGPGTRLTVT.

The chain's CDR3 is CASSLEEGVRQYF. CDR3 in DNA: TGTGCCAGCAGTTTAGAGGAAGGGGTCAGGCAGTATTTT. The J gene is TRBJ2-3, the V gene TRBV27, with D maybe TRBD1 (5 bases). This CDR3 has 13 residues. Deletions cut 2 bases from V and 11 bases from J, with 14 bases between. Germline CDR1 reads MNHEY; CDR2 reads SMNVEV (reference sequence).

The chain employs TRBV27 and TRBJ2-3; the D gene is possibly TRBD1 (5 bases). The V gene lost 3 bases and the J gene lost 0 bases, with 13 bases spanning the gap. The CDR3 runs to 16 residues. Germline V gene data show CDR1 as MNHEY and CDR2 as SMNVEV (reference sequence). For the CDR3, the DNA is TGTGCCAGCAGTTTGGGGCGAATACCCAGCACAGATACGCAGTATTTT. Residues: CASSLGRIPSTDTQYF.

V gene TRBV7-9 combines with J gene TRBJ2-5; perhaps TRBD2 as D (6 bases). The CDR3 has 14 amino acids. With 2 bases removed from V and 4 bases from J, the gap between germline ends came to 11 bases. The germline CDR1 and CDR2 sequences are SEHNR and FQNEAQ (reference sequence). The CDR3: CASSLSLGGETQYF. The DNA of the CDR3 is TGTGCCAGCAGCTTATCGTTGGGGGGAGAGACCCAGTACTTC. Filled out from reference TRBV7-9 and TRBJ2-5, the complete variable domain reads DTGVSQNPRHKITKRGQNVTFRCDPISEHNRLYWYRQTLGQGPEFLTYFQNEAQLEKSRLLSDRFSAERPKGSFSTLEIQRTEQGDSAMYLCASSLSLGGETQYFGPGTRLLVL.

V and J are TRBV4-1 and TRBJ2-1, with D maybe TRBD2 (5 bases). V lost 1 base to trimming and J lost 6 bases, with 13 bases between them. The CDR3 loop spans 15 amino acids. Looked up from germline, CDR1 is MGHRA and CDR2 is YSYEKL. The CDR3 DNA sequence: TGCGCCAGCAGCCAAGGGAGCGGAGGTATCAATGAGCAGTTCTTC. Translation: CASSQGSGGINEQFF.

The V gene is TRBV19, the J gene TRBJ2-2, with TRBD1 matching 9 bases. The CDR3 runs 16 residues. With V trimmed by 3 bases and J by 2 bases, 4 bases remained unmatched. Germline V CDR1 and CDR2: LNHDA, SQIVND (reference sequence). CDR3 in DNA: TGTGCCAGTAGTATCTACAGGGGGCTTAACACCGGGGAGCTGTTTTTT. Protein sequence: CASSIYRGLNTGELFF. Together with reference TRBV19 and TRBJ2-2, the CDR3 gives the full variable domain: DGGITQSPKYLFRKEGQNVTLSCEQNLNHDAMYWYRQDPGQGLRLIYYSQIVNDFQKGDIAEGYSVSREKKESFPLTVTSAQKNPTAFYLCASSIYRGLNTGELFFGEGSRLTVL.

The chain joins TRBV4-1 to TRBJ2-3; no reliable D call. Trimming took 1 base from V and 5 from J, leaving 4 bases between them. Germline loops: CDR1 MGHRA, CDR2 YSYEKL. The CDR3 is 12 amino acids. The CDR3 nucleotides read TGCGCCAGCAGCCAAGGGGGAGATACGCAGTATTTT. Its translation: CASSQGGDTQYF.

A few counts support this clone. The chain couples TRBV29-1 to TRBJ2-5; D gene ambiguous. V was clipped by 3 bases and J by 5 bases, with 13 bases between them. Germline V CDR1 and CDR2: SQVTM, ANQGSEA. This CDR3 is built from 13 residues. CDR3 coding DNA: TGCAGCGTTGACACCTCAGTCGGCGAGACCCAGTACTTC. Its translation is CSVDTSVGETQYF.

This rearrangement joins TRBV5-1 to TRBJ2-7, with a tentative D call TRBD2 (7 bases). V was trimmed by 0 bases and J by 3 bases, leaving 13 bases between them. The CDR3 extends over 15 amino acids. Germline V gene data show CDR1 as SGHRS and CDR2 as YFSETQ. The CDR3 is CASSLAGGGGYEQYF. DNA for the CDR3: TGCGCCAGCAGCTTGGCGGGGGGCGGCGGCTACGAGCAGTACTTC.

The chain recombines TRBV5-6 with TRBJ1-5; D gene uncertain. The CDR3 totals 12 residues. The ends were cut back, 3 bases at V and 4 bases at J, with 5 bases in the middle. From germline, CDR1 is SGHDT and CDR2 YYEEEE. The CDR3 region has the DNA TGTGCCAGCAGCTCCCCGAATCAGCCCCAGCATTTT. As protein: CASSSPNQPQHF.

The chain has TRBV27 and TRBJ2-7; 9 nucleotides align to TRBD1. Trimming removed 4 bases from V and 3 bases from J; junction bases left unmatched: 7. The CDR3 sequence is 15 residues long. Germline-derived CDR1 and CDR2 are MNHEY and SMNVEV (reference sequence). The CDR3 nucleotides read TGTGCCAGCAGTTCCATCGGGACAGGGCTCTACGAGCAGTACTTC. Translated: CASSSIGTGLYEQYF.

The chain joins TRBV6-4 to TRBJ2-4; 9 bases are shared with TRBD1. Germline CDR1 reads MRHNA; CDR2 reads SNTAGT. The CDR3 loop spans 14 amino acids. After removal of 10 bases from V and 5 bases from J, the junction contained 9 bases not matched to a gene. This CDR3 reads CATSAGQGQNIQYF. CDR3 coding DNA: TGTGCCACTTCTGCGGGACAGGGTCAAAACATTCAGTACTTC.

This chain connects TRBV11-2 to TRBJ2-5; tentative D call: TRBD2 (6 bases). Between the trimmed V and J ends, which lost 5 bases and 2 bases, there was a span of 12 bases. The CDR3 has 14 amino acids. The germline gives CDR1 SGHAT, CDR2 FQNNGV. This CDR3 is CASSPAGGQETQYF. CDR3 nucleotide sequence: TGTGCCAGCAGCCCCGCCGGGGGACAAGAGACCCAGTACTTC.

The V gene is TRBV21-1, the J gene TRBJ2-5; the table's D call, TRBD2, has no DNA check behind it. TRBV21-1 is a pseudogene segment. This CDR3 is 15 amino acids long. CDR3 region: CASSSTSGAKETQYF. Written as DNA, the CDR3 is TGTGCCAGCAGCTCAACTAGCGGGGCCAAAGAGACCCAGTACTTC.

The chain couples TRBV28 to TRBJ2-7; D remains unclear. The CDR3 loop spans 11 amino acids. From germline, CDR1 is MDHEN and CDR2 SYDVKM. Trimming left V 3 bases short and J 6 bases short, with 6 bases between. The CDR3 DNA reads TGTGCCAGCAGTTTTGGCTCCGAGCAGTACTTC. Translation: CASSFGSEQYF.

This sequence joins TRBV30 and TRBJ2-7, with a possible D match to TRBD1 (6 bases). The CDR3 is 12 amino acids. Germline CDR1 GTSNPN, CDR2 SVGIG (reference sequence). The V end lost 7 bases, the J end lost 0 bases, and 10 bases lay between the germline ends. The CDR3 nucleotides are TGTGCCTTCTCAGGGGTCTCCTACGAGCAGTACTTC. Translation: CAFSGVSYEQYF.

This chain links TRBV2 with TRBJ2-3; 8 bases fit TRBD2. The CDR3 has 18 amino acids. V was clipped by 6 bases and J by 2 bases; unmatched bases: 16. In germline, CDR1 is SNHLY, CDR2 FYNNEI. The chain's CDR3 is CASRAVWAGGTTTDTQYF. CDR3 sequence (DNA): TGTGCCAGCAGGGCCGTGTGGGCGGGGGGAACCACCACAGATACGCAGTATTTT. Filled out from reference TRBV2 and TRBJ2-3, the complete variable domain reads EPEVTQTPSHQVTQMGQEVILRCVPISNHLYFYWYRQILGQKVEFLVSFYNNEISEKSEIFDDQFSVERPDGSNFTLKIRSTKLEDSAMYFCASRAVWAGGTTTDTQYFGPGTRLTVL.

The chain has TRBV4-1 and TRBJ2-2, with D maybe TRBD1 (5 bases). V lost 2 bases and J 2 bases, leaving 12 bases between the germline ends. This CDR3 has 16 residues. CDR1 and CDR2 from the germline V gene are MGHRA and YSYEKL. The CDR3 region is CASSQSLRVNTGELFF. Here the CDR3 DNA reads TGCGCCAGCAGCCAAAGCCTCAGGGTAAACACCGGGGAGCTGTTTTTT.

The gene calls are TRBV7-2 and TRBJ2-7; D ambiguous. The ends were cut back, 2 bases at V and 6 bases at J, with 11 bases in the middle. Germline CDR1 is SGHTA and CDR2 is FQGNSA. CDR3 length: 13 residues. This CDR3 reads CASSLPWMFEQYF. DNA for the CDR3: TGTGCCAGCAGCTTACCGTGGATGTTCGAGCAGTACTTC.

V and J are TRBV27 and TRBJ2-7, with D uncertain. Germline V gene sequence: CDR1 MNHEY, CDR2 SMNVEV (reference sequence). Trimming removed 5 bases at V and 1 base at J, with 3 bases between. This CDR3 is built from 11 residues. The CDR3 loop reads CASSSSYEQYF. CDR3 coding DNA: TGTGCCAGCAGTAGTTCCTACGAGCAGTACTTC.